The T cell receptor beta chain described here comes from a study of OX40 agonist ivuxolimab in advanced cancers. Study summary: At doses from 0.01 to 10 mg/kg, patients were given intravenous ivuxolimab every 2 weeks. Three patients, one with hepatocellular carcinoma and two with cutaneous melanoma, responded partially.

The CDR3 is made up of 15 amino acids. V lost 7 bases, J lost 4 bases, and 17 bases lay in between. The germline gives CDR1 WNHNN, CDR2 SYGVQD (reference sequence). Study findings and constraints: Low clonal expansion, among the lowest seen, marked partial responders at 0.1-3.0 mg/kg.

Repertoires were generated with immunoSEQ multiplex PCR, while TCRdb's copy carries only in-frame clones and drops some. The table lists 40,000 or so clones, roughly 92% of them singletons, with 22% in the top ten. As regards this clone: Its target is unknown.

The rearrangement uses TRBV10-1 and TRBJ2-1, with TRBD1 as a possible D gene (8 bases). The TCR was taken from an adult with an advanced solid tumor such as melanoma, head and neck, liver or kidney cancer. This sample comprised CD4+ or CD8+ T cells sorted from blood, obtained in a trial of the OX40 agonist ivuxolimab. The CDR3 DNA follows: TGCGCCAGCATAATACAGGGGGAGGGTTACAATGAGCAGTTCTTC. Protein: CASIIQGEGYNEQFF.